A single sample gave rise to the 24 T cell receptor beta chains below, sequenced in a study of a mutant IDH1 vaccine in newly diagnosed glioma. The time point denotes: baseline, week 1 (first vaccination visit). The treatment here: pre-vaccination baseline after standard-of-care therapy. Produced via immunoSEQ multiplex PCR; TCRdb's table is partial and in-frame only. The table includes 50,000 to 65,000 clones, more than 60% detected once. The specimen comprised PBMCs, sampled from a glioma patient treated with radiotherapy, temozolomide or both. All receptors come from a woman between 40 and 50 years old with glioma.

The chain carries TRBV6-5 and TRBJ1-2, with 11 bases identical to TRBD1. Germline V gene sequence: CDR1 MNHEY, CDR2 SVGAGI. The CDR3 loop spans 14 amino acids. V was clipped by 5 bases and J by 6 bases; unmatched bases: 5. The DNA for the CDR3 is TGTGCCAGCAGTCCCGGGGACAGGGGGGATGGCTACACCTTC. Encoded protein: CASSPGDRGDGYTF.

This chain's CDR3 is CAINSPNTGELFF. As DNA, the CDR3 is TGTGCCATCAATTCCCCGAACACCGGGGAGCTGTTTTTT. V usage is TRBV10-3 and J usage is TRBJ2-2; no clear D. Per the germline V gene, CDR1 is ENHRY and CDR2 is SYGVKD. Trimming left V 7 bases short and J 0 bases short, with 6 bases between. This CDR3 contains 13 residues.

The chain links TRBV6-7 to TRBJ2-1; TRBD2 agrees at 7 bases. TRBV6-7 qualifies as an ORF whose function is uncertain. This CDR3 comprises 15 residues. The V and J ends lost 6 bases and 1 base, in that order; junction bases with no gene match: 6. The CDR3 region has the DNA TGTGCCAGCAGGAGAGCGGGACTTTCCTACAATGAGCAGTTCTTC. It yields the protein CASRRAGLSYNEQFF.

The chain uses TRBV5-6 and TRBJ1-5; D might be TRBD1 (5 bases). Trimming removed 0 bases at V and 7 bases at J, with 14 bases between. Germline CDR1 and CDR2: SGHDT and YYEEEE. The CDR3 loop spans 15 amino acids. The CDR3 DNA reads TGTGCCAGCAGCTTGGGGGGACGGTTGGAGCAGCCCCAGCATTTT. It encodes CASSLGGRLEQPQHF.

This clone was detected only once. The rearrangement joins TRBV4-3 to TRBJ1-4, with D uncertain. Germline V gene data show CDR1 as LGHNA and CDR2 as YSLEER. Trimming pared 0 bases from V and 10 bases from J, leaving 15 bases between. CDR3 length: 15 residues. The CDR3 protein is CASSQEGTGEGKLFF. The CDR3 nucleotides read TGCGCCAGCAGCCAAGAAGGAACCGGGGAGGGAAAACTGTTTTTT.

CDR3 loop: CASVLGTGMGGYTF. The CDR3 DNA reads as TGTGCCAGTGTCCTAGGGACAGGGATGGGTGGCTACACCTTC. The chain uses TRBV19 and TRBJ1-2; TRBD1 matches at 9 bases. CDR3 length: 14 amino acids. The germline V gene has CDR1 LNHDA and CDR2 SQIVND (reference sequence). With 8 bases clipped from V and 7 bases from J, the junction kept 11 bases outside the gene matches.

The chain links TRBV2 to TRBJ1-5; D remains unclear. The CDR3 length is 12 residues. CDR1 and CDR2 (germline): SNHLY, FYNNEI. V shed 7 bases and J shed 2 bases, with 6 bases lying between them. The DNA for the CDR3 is TGTGCCAGCAAGGAGGGCAATCAGCCCCAGCATTTT. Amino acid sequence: CASKEGNQPQHF.

The CDR3 coding sequence is TGTGCCAGCAGGTTCGGATACACTGAAGCTTTCTTT. It codes for CASRFGYTEAFF. The rearrangement joins TRBV6-1 to TRBJ1-1; the D is unclear. Germline V gives CDR1 MNHNS, CDR2 SASEGT. Trimming pared 6 bases from V and 3 bases from J, leaving 8 bases between. The CDR3 runs 12 residues.

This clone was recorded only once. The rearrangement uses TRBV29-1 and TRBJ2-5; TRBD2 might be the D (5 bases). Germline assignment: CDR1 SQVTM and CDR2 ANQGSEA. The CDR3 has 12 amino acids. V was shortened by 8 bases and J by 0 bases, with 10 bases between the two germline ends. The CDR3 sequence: CSFGGYQETQYF. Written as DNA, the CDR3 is TGCAGCTTCGGCGGGTACCAAGAGACCCAGTACTTC.

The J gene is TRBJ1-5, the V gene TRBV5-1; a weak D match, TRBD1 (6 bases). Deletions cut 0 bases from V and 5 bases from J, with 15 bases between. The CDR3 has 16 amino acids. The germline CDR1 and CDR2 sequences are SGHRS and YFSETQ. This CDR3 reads CASSLGGTLFYQPQHF. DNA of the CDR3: TGCGCCAGCAGCTTGGGTGGGACACTTTTCTATCAGCCCCAGCATTTT.

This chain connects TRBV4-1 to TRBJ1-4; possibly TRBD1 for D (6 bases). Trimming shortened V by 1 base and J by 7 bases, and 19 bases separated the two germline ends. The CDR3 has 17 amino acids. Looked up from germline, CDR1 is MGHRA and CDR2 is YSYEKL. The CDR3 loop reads CASSQGVTDTGSEKLFF. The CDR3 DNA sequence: TGCGCCAGCAGCCAAGGGGTGACGGATACAGGGAGTGAAAAACTGTTTTTT.

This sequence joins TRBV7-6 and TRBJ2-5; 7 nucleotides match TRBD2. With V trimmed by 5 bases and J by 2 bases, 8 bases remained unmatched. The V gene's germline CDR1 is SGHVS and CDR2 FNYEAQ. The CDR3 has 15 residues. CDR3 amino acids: CASSPDRGGQETQYF. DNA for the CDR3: TGTGCCAGCAGCCCAGATCGCGGGGGACAAGAGACCCAGTACTTC.

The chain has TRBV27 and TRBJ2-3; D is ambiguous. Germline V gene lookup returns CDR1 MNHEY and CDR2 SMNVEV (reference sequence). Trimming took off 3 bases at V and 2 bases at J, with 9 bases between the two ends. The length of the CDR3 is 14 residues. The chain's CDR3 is CASSFRQNTDTQYF. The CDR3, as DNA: TGTGCCAGCAGTTTCCGGCAAAACACAGATACGCAGTATTTT.

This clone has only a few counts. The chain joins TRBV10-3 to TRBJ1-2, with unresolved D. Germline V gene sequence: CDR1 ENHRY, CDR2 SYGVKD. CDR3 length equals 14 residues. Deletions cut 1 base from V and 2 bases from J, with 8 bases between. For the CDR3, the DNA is TGTGCCATCAGTGAGTTAAGTCAGAACTATGGCTACACCTTC. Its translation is CAISELSQNYGYTF.

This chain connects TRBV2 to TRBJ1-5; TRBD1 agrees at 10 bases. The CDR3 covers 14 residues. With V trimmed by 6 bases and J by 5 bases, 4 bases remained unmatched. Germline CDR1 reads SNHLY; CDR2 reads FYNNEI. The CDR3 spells CASRGTGEDQPQHF. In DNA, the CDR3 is TGTGCCAGCAGGGGGACAGGGGAGGATCAGCCCCAGCATTTT.

DNA of the CDR3: TGTGCCAGCAGCCCAAGGGCCCCGGCGAGCTATGGCTACACCTTC. Protein product: CASSPRAPASYGYTF. The chain joins TRBV7-9 to TRBJ1-2; D not certain. The CDR3 length is 15 residues. V was clipped by 5 bases and J by 4 bases, with 17 bases between them. CDR1 is SEHNR and CDR2 is FQNEAQ in the germline V gene (reference sequence).

The CDR3 bases are TGTGCCAGCAGCGCCCCTACAGGGTGGCATGAAGCTTTCTTT. Encoded protein: CASSAPTGWHEAFF. V gene TRBV6-1 combines with J gene TRBJ1-1; maybe TRBD1 (6 bases). Germline assignment: CDR1 MNHNS and CDR2 SASEGT. The CDR3 is made up of 14 amino acids. Trimming cost V 6 bases and J 7 bases, with 18 bases left between them.

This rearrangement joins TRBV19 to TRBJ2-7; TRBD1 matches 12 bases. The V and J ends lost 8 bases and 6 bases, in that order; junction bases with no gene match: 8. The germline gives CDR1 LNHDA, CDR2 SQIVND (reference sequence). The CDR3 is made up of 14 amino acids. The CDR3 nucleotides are TGTGCCAGTGCCACCGGGACAGGGGGCCCCGAGCAGTACTTC. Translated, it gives CASATGTGGPEQYF.

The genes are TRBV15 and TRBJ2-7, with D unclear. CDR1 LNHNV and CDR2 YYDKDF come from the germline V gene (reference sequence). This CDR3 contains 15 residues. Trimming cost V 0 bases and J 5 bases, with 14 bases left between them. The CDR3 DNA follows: TGTGCCACCAGCAGAGACCAACTACCTCCTCACGAGCAGTACTTC. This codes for CATSRDQLPPHEQYF.

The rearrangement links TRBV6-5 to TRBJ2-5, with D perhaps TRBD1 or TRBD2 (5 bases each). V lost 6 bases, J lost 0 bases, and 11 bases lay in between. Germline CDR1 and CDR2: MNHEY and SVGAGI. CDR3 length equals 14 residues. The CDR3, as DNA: TGTGCCAGCAGAGACCAGGGAGACCAAGAGACCCAGTACTTC. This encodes CASRDQGDQETQYF.

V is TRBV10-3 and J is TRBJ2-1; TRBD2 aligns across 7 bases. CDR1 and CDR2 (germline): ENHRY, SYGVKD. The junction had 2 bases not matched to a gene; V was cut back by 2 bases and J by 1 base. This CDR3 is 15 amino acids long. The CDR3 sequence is CAISERGVSYNEQFF. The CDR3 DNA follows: TGTGCCATCAGTGAGCGGGGGGTATCCTACAATGAGCAGTTCTTC.

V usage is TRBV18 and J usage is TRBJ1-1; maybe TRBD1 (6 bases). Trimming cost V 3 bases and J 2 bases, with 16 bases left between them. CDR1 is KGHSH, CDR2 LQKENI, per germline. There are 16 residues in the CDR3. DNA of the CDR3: TGTGCCAGCTCACCTAAGGACAGTCTGGTAAACACTGAAGCTTTCTTT. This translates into CASSPKDSLVNTEAFF.

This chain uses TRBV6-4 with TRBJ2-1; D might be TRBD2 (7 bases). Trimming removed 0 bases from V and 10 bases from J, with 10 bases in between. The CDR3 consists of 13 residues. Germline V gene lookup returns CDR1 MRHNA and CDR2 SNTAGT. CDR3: CASSDSGGQEQFF. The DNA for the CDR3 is TGTGCCAGCAGTGACTCGGGGGGGCAAGAGCAGTTCTTC.

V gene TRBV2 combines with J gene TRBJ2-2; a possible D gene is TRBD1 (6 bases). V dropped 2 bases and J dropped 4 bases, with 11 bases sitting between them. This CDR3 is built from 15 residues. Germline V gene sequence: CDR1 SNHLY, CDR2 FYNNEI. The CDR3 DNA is TGTGCCAGCAGTGAAAAGGGGGTGCTCACCGGGGAGCTGTTTTTT. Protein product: CASSEKGVLTGELFF. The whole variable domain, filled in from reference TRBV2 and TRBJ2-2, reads EPEVTQTPSHQVTQMGQEVILRCVPISNHLYFYWYRQILGQKVEFLVSFYNNEISEKSEIFDDQFSVERPDGSNFTLKIRSTKLEDSAMYFCASSEKGVLTGELFFGEGSRLTVL.